This T cell receptor (beta chain) is drawn from a study of graft-versus-host responses after intestinal transplantation. Study-wide context: Isolated intestinal, liver-intestinal, or multivisceral transplants had been given to the recipients. Study-level points and caveats: Allografts of one patient group, those with graft-donor T cell macrochimerism, had high graft-versus-host to host-versus-graft clonal ratios.

Some clones are missing from TCRdb's copy, which holds only in-frame ones; the method was immunoSEQ multiplex PCR. The sample has about 120,000 clones; about nine tenths are singletons. As regards this clone: Its antigen remains unidentified.

The CDR3 has 13 amino acids. V shed 5 bases and J shed 8 bases, with 15 bases lying between them. Per germline, CDR1 LNHDA and CDR2 SQIVND (reference sequence). The receptor was derived from a human donor who received an intestinal transplant. The V gene is TRBV19, the J gene TRBJ1-1; D unresolved. Material: unstimulated CD4+ T cells sorted from spleen or lymph node cells, obtained before intestinal transplant. In nucleotides, the CDR3 is TGTGCCAGTAGTGATCGGGAGGGATTAGAAGCTTTCTTT. Amino acid sequence: CASSDREGLEAFF.